The 10 T cell receptor beta chains below were found in one sample sequenced in a study of long-term antiretroviral therapy in people with HIV. This was the immunoSEQ v3.0 assay at survey level. Measured with immunoSEQ multiplex PCR; TCRdb has only the in-frame clones, and not every one. The profile covers tens of thousands of clones, with 90% to 95% appearing a single time and 7% to 9% taken by the ten largest. Here the sequenced sample was unsorted PBMCs, taken more than 6 years after starting antiretroviral therapy. Receptors originate from a man between 25 and 39 years old with HIV.

The chain links TRBV9 to TRBJ2-3; D is possibly TRBD1 (5 bases). V lost 0 bases, J lost 0 bases, and 11 bases lay in between. The length of the CDR3 is 16 residues. Germline CDR1 SGDLS, CDR2 YYNGEE. The CDR3: CASSVAGAGSTDTQYF. In DNA form, the CDR3 reads TGTGCCAGCAGCGTAGCTGGGGCAGGTAGCACAGATACGCAGTATTTT.

The chain combines TRBV7-2 with TRBJ2-1, with TRBD2 identical over 12 bases. The CDR3 contains 19 residues. After removal of 5 bases from V and 5 bases from J, the junction contained 16 bases not matched to a gene. Germline lookup yields CDR1 SGHTA and CDR2 FQGNSA. DNA of the CDR3: TGTGCCAGCAGCAGGGGAGGGCTAGCGGGAGGGTTAAGAAACAATGAGCAGTTCTTC. This translates into CASSRGGLAGGLRNNEQFF.

V is TRBV4-3 and J is TRBJ2-6; 7 nucleotides align to TRBD1. The J segment lost 0 bases and the V segment lost 3 bases, leaving 8 bases of the junction unmatched. This CDR3 comprises 18 residues. Germline-derived CDR1 and CDR2 are LGHNA and YSLEER. The DNA for the CDR3 is TGCGCCAGCAGCCAGGATACAGGGGCCAGCTCTGGGGCCAACGTCCTGACTTTC. Protein sequence: CASSQDTGASSGANVLTF.

In DNA, the CDR3 is TGTGCCAGCAGTGACCCAGCGGGGGACCCTAGAAATGAGCAGTTCTTC. This translates into CASSDPAGDPRNEQFF. V and J are TRBV2 and TRBJ2-1; TRBD2 matches 8 bases. CDR3 length: 16 residues. Germline loops: CDR1 SNHLY, CDR2 FYNNEI. V lost 3 bases to trimming and J lost 7 bases; unmatched junction nucleotides: 11. Looking up the rest from reference TRBV2 and TRBJ2-1 gives the full variable domain: EPEVTQTPSHQVTQMGQEVILRCVPISNHLYFYWYRQILGQKVEFLVSFYNNEISEKSEIFDDQFSVERPDGSNFTLKIRSTKLEDSAMYFCASSDPAGDPRNEQFFGPGTRLTVL.

This rearrangement joins TRBV9 to TRBJ2-7; possible D gene TRBD2, 6 bases. The germline V and J ends were trimmed by 0 bases and 2 bases, with 12 bases remaining between them. Germline CDR1 and CDR2: SGDLS and YYNGEE. The CDR3 loop spans 15 amino acids. CDR3 amino acids: CASSVVADPTYEQYF. The CDR3 coding sequence is TGTGCCAGCAGCGTAGTAGCGGACCCAACCTACGAGCAGTACTTC.

The chain carries TRBV6-5 and TRBJ1-5; tentatively, D is TRBD1 (6 bases). Germline-derived CDR1 and CDR2 are MNHEY and SVGAGI. Trimming cost V 4 bases and J 2 bases, with 12 bases left between them. This CDR3 contains 15 residues. Here the CDR3 DNA reads TGTGCCAGCAGTTCCTCAGGGGCCCGCAATCAGCCCCAGCATTTT. Residues: CASSSSGARNQPQHF.

The gene calls are TRBV11-2 and TRBJ2-7; 11 bases are shared with TRBD1. Germline CDR1 is SGHAT and CDR2 is FQNNGV. V shed 4 bases, J shed 7 bases, and the junction held 15 bases outside the gene matches. The CDR3 is 17 amino acids. The CDR3 region has the DNA TGTGCCAGCAGCTACACTCCCGTAAGGACAGGGGGCTGGGAGCAGTACTTC. Translating it yields CASSYTPVRTGGWEQYF.

The chain links TRBV5-4 to TRBJ2-7, with 12 bases lining up with TRBD2. CDR1 and CDR2 from the germline V gene are SGHNT and YYREEE (reference sequence). The V segment lost 4 bases and the J segment 0 bases; nucleotides outside the gene matches: 5. The CDR3 has 16 residues. The CDR3 region is CASSPRTSGVSYEQYF. DNA for the CDR3: TGTGCCAGCAGCCCTCGGACTAGCGGGGTCTCCTACGAGCAGTACTTC.

The V and J genes are TRBV10-3 and TRBJ1-3; no clear D gene. Trimming removed 8 bases at V and 0 bases at J, with 5 bases between. The germline gives CDR1 ENHRY, CDR2 SYGVKD. The CDR3 extends over 12 amino acids. CDR3 residues: CAILSSGNTIYF. The DNA of the CDR3 is TGTGCCATCCTCAGCTCTGGAAACACCATATATTTT.

The rearrangement joins TRBV5-1 to TRBJ1-1, with D possibly matching TRBD1 (5 bases). In germline, CDR1 is SGHRS, CDR2 YFSETQ. CDR3 length: 15 amino acids. V lost 0 bases and J lost 0, with 9 bases in between. The CDR3 region is CASSLGLGVNTEAFF. The CDR3 bases are TGCGCCAGCAGCTTGGGGTTAGGGGTGAACACTGAAGCTTTCTTT.